What follows describes a single T cell receptor beta chain. The clone's antigen remains unknown. The record has no base qualities; no much larger clone is one base away. This specimen comes from a study of control samples from healthy donors and cancer patients (TCRdb year 2020). CDR1 SGHNT and CDR2 YENEEA were looked up in the germline V gene. Trimming takes 4 bases from V and 1 base from J, and the germline ends sit 13 bases apart. From cysteine to phenylalanine, the CDR3 is 15 amino acids long. Here the CDR3 DNA is all that survives: 45 bases in frame from base 1. The library was prepared using the immunoSEQ multiplex PCR assay. TCRdb took this table from immuneACCESS and kept in-frame rearrangements with V and J called. Such tables lack part of the clones; where checked against another copy, unresolved V genes explain under half of the gap, and the rest is unexplained. This sample is represented by some 71,000 clones; around nine tenths of them were singletons. Less than 6.5% of the sample comes from the top ten.

Material: PBMCs. This clonotype was obtained from a man in his 60s with colorectal cancer. Rearrangement joined TRBV11-3 to TRBJ1-1, and the D gene may be TRBD1, 5 bases matching. The CDR3 amino acid sequence is: CASSSGRRRNTEAFF. The nucleotide sequence reads as follows: TGTGCCAGCAGCTCGGGGCGCAGGCGGAACACTGAAGCTTTCTTT.